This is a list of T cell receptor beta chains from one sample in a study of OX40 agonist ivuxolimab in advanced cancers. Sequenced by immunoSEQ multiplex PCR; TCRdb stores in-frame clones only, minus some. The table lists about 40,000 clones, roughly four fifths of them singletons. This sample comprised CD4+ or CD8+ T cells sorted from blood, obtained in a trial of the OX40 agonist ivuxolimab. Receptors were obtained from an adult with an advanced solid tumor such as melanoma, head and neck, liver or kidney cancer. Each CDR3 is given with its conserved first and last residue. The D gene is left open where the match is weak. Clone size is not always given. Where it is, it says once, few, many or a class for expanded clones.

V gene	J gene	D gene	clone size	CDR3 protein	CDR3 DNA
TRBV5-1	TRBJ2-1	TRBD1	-	CASSFSPRTGLNREQFF	TGCGCCAGCAGCTTTTCACCGCGGACAGGGTTGAATCGTGAGCAGTTCTTC
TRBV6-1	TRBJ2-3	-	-	CASSESEGGSDTQYF	TGTGCCAGCAGTGAATCGGAGGGGGGATCAGATACGCAGTATTTT
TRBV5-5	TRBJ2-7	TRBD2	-	CASSFSPGLAGNEQYF	TGTGCCAGCAGCTTCAGCCCGGGACTAGCGGGGAACGAGCAGTACTTC
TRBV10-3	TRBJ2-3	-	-	CATASGNTQYF	TGTGCCACTGCATCCGGAAATACGCAGTATTTT
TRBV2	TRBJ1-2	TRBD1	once	CASSGSTGANYGYTF	TGTGCCAGCAGTGGAAGCACAGGGGCGAACTATGGCTACACCTTC
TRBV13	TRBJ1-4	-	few	CASSTTQEGTTNEKLFF	TGTGCCAGCAGCACCACCCAGGAGGGAACAACTAATGAAAAACTGTTTTTT
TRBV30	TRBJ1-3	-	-	CAWIPRDRTGNTIYF	TGTGCCTGGATCCCCCGCGACAGGACTGGAAACACCATATATTTT
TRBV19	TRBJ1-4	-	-	CASSKAGVGEKLFF	TGTGCCAGTAGTAAGGCGGGGGTTGGTGAAAAACTGTTTTTT
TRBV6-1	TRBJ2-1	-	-	CASSRGSYNEQFF	TGTGCCAGCAGCAGGGGCAGCTACAATGAGCAGTTCTTC
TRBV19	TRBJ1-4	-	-	CASRKRSNEKLFF	TGTGCCAGTAGAAAAAGAAGTAATGAAAAACTGTTTTTT
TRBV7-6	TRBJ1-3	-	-	CASGLGKSGNTIYF	TGTGCCAGCGGGCTAGGGAAGTCTGGAAACACCATATATTTT
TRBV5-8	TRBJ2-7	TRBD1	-	CASSKTGTGTYEQYF	TGTGCCAGCAGCAAAACCGGGACAGGGACCTACGAGCAGTACTTC
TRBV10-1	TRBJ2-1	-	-	CASSELGIQQFF	TGCGCCAGCAGTGAATTGGGCATTCAGCAGTTCTTC
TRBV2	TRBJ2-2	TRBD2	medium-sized	CASNPGLAYRNTGELFF	TGTGCCAGTAACCCGGGACTAGCGTACAGGAACACCGGGGAGCTGTTTTTT
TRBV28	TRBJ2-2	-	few	CASCSTGVWYTGELFF	TGTGCCAGCTGTAGTACGGGAGTTTGGTACACCGGGGAGCTGTTTTTT
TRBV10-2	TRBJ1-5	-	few	CASSESIGSGQPQHF	TGCGCCAGCAGTGAGTCGATTGGGAGTGGCCAGCCCCAGCATTTT
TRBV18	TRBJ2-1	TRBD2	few	CASSALLAGGNNEQFF	TGTGCCAGCTCAGCGCTTCTAGCGGGGGGAAACAATGAGCAGTTCTTC
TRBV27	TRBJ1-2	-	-	CASSLSYRGSGYTF	TGTGCCAGCAGTTTATCGTATCGGGGGAGCGGCTACACCTTC
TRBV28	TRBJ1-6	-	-	CASSLNRQRPSPLHF	TGTGCCAGCAGCCTAAACCGGCAGCGTCCGTCACCCCTCCACTTT
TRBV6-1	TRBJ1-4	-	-	CATLLGGYSNEKLFF	TGTGCCACACTACTGGGCGGCTACTCTAATGAAAAACTGTTTTTT
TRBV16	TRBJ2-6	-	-	CASSLGSGANVLTF	TGTGCCAGCAGCCTGGGCTCCGGGGCCAACGTCCTGACTTTC
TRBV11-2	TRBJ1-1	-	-	CASTNPGTYVTEAFF	TGTGCCAGCACCAACCCGGGCACATACGTAACTGAAGCTTTCTTT
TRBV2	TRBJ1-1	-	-	CASSFLRETEAFF	TGTGCCAGCAGTTTTTTACGGGAAACTGAAGCTTTCTTT
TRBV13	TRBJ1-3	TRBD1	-	CASSLAGGGNTIYF	TGTGCCAGCAGCTTAGCAGGGGGCGGAAACACCATATATTTT
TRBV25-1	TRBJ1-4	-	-	CASSEYAGSNEKLFF	TGTGCCAGCAGTGAATACGCCGGGAGTAATGAAAAACTGTTTTTT
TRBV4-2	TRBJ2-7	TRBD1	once	CASSHDRVGTYEQYF	TGTGCCAGCAGCCATGACAGGGTGGGGACCTACGAGCAGTACTTC
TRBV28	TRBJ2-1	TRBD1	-	CASSLRQGNNEQFF	TGTGCCAGCAGTTTAAGACAGGGGAACAATGAGCAGTTCTTC
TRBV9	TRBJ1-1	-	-	CASSVGQFMNTEAFF	TGTGCCAGCAGCGTAGGACAGTTCATGAACACTGAAGCTTTCTTT
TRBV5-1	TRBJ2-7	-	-	CASSLYGVPYEQYF	TGCGCCAGCAGCTTGTATGGGGTCCCCTACGAGCAGTACTTC
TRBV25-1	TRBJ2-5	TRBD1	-	CASSEYIGRGLRETQYF	TGTGCCAGCAGTGAATATATAGGCAGGGGGCTCCGGGAGACCCAGTACTTC
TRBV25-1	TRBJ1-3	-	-	CASSEGGAGVSGNTIYF	TGTGCCAGCAGTGAAGGTGGGGCTGGCGTATCTGGAAACACCATATATTTT
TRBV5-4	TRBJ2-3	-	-	CASSFRGARDTQYF	TGTGCCAGCAGCTTTAGAGGGGCCAGGGATACGCAGTATTTT
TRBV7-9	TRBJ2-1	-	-	CASSQIRSEQFF	TGTGCCAGCAGCCAAATTCGGAGCGAGCAGTTCTTC
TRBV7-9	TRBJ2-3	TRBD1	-	CASSLRDSGDTDTQYF	TGTGCCAGCAGCTTAAGGGACAGTGGGGACACAGATACGCAGTATTTT
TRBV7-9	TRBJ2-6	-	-	CASSLSGSGANVLTF	TGTGCCAGCAGCTTGAGTGGGTCTGGGGCCAACGTCCTGACTTTC
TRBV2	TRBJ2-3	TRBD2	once	CASRTGLAGGGDTQYF	TGTGCCAGCAGGACGGGACTAGCGGGAGGTGGGGATACGCAGTATTTT
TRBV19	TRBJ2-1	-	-	CASSYGLGLNEQFF	TGTGCCAGTAGCTACGGACTGGGCCTAAATGAGCAGTTCTTC
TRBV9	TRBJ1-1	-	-	CASSVGSGALVAFF	TGTGCCAGCAGCGTAGGTTCCGGGGCGTTAGTAGCTTTCTTT
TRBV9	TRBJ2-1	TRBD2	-	CASSVGRTSATNEQFF	TGTGCCAGCAGCGTAGGGCGAACTAGCGCAACCAATGAGCAGTTCTTC
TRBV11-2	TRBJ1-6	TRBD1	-	CASTILGQGSSPLHF	TGTGCCAGCACCATCTTGGGACAGGGGAGTTCACCCCTCCACTTT
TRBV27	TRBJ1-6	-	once	CASSLSSSYNSPLHF	TGTGCCAGCAGTTTATCAAGCTCCTATAATTCACCCCTCCACTTT
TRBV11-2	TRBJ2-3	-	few	CASSLRIGADTQYF	TGTGCCAGCAGCTTACGTATAGGGGCCGATACGCAGTATTTT
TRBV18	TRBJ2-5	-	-	CASSPPTNARQETQYF	TGTGCCAGCTCACCCCCGACCAACGCGAGGCAAGAGACCCAGTACTTC
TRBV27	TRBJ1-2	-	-	CASSVRGGGYTF	TGTGCCAGCAGCGTCCGGGGGGGAGGCTACACCTTC
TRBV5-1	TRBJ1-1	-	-	CASSWGSTGVGGEAFF	TGCGCCAGCAGCTGGGGGTCAACGGGAGTAGGCGGTGAAGCTTTCTTT
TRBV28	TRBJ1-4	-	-	CASSGVGVTNEKLFF	TGTGCCAGCAGCGGAGTGGGGGTGACTAATGAAAAACTGTTTTTT
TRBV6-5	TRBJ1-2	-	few	CASNTGQVGGYTF	TGTGCCAGCAACACCGGCCAGGTCGGAGGCTACACCTTC
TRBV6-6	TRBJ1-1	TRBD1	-	CASRPGTDLNTEAFF	TGTGCCAGCAGGCCCGGGACAGACTTGAACACTGAAGCTTTCTTT
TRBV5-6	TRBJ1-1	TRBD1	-	CASSLQGWTEAFF	TGTGCCAGCAGCTTACAGGGGTGGACTGAAGCTTTCTTT
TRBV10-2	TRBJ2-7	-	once	CASPGHGTYEQYF	TGCGCCAGCCCAGGCCACGGAACCTACGAGCAGTACTTC
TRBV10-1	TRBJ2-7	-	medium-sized	CASSAHTSSYEQYF	TGCGCCAGCAGTGCCCATACAAGCTCCTACGAGCAGTACTTC
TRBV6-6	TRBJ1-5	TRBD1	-	CASRIQGGQPQHF	TGTGCCAGCAGAATACAGGGGGGTCAGCCCCAGCATTTT
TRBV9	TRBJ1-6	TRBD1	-	CASSERGDRGQLNSPLHF	TGTGCCAGCAGCGAAAGAGGGGACAGGGGGCAATTAAATTCACCCCTCCACTTT
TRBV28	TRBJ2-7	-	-	CASSDLDEQYF	TGTGCCAGCAGTGACTTGGACGAGCAGTACTTC
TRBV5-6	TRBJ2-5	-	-	CASSPWSRGGETQYF	TGTGCCAGCAGCCCCTGGAGCAGGGGCGGAGAGACCCAGTACTTC